This TCR beta chain was retrieved from a study of identical twins. Regarding the study as a whole: With abundant cord blood beta clonotypes, insertions were fewer; memory repertoires showed no such pattern. Out-of-frame beta sequences exhibited a weaker degree of excess twin sharing.

TCRdb reprocessed the 5' RACE reads with MiXCR, giving one entry per CDR3 protein. There are roughly 1.6 million distinct CDR3 sequences in the sample; roughly a third occur only once, and about 0.3% lies in the top ten. In regard to this clonotype: Its antigen is as yet unknown.

Germline V gives CDR1 SGDLS, CDR2 YYNGEE. V gave up 4 bases and J gave up 3 bases, with 16 bases separating them. This CDR3 comprises 15 residues. Sequences were obtained from cord blood. The V gene is TRBV9, the J gene TRBJ1-1; TRBD1 might be the D (5 bases). The sequence derives from a newborn girl in good health. CDR3 nucleotides: TGTGCCAGCAGCCCCCGGGGGATAGTGTACACTGAAGCTTTCTTT. Its translation: CASSPRGIVYTEAFF.